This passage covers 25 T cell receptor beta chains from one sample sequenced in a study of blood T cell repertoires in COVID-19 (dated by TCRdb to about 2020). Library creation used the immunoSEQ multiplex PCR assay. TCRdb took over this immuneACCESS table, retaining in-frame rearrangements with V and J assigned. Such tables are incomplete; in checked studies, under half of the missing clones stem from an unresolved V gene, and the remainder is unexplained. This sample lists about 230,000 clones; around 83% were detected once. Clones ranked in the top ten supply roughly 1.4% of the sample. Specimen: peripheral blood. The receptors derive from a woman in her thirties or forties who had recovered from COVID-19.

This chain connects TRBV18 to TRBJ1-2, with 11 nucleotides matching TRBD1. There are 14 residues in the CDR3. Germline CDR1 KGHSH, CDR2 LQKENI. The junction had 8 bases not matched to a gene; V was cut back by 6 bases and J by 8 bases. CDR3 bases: TGTGCCAGCTCCCCTACGGACAGGGGGCAAGGCTACACCTTC. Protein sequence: CASSPTDRGQGYTF.

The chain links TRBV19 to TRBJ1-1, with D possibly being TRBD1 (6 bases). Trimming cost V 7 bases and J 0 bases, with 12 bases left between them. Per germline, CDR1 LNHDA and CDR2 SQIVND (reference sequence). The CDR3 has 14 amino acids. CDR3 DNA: TGTGCCAGTACTACAGGGAACATGAACACTGAAGCTTTCTTT. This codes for CASTTGNMNTEAFF.

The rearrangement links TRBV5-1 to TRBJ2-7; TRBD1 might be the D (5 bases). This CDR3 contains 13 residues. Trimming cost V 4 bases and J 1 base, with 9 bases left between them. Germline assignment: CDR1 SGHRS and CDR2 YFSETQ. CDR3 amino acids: CASSMDTSYEQYF. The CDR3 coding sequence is TGCGCCAGCAGCATGGACACATCCTACGAGCAGTACTTC.

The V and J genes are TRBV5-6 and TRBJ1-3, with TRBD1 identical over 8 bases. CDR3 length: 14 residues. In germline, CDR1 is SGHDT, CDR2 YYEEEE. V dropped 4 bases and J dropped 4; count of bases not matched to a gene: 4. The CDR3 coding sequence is TGTGCCAGCAGCCTCGGACAGGGAGGAAACACCATATATTTT. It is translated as CASSLGQGGNTIYF. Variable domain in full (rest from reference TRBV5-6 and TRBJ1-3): DAGVTQSPTHLIKTRGQQVTLRCSPKSGHDTVSWYQQALGQGPQFIFQYYEEEERQRGNFPDRFSGHQFPNYSSELNVNALLLGDSALYLCASSLGQGGNTIYFGEGSWLTVV.

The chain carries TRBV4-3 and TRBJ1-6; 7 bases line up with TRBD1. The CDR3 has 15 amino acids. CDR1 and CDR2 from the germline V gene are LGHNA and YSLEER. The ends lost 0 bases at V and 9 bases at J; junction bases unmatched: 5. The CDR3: CASSQELRGTSPLHF. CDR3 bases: TGCGCCAGCAGCCAAGAGCTCAGGGGGACTTCACCCCTCCACTTT.

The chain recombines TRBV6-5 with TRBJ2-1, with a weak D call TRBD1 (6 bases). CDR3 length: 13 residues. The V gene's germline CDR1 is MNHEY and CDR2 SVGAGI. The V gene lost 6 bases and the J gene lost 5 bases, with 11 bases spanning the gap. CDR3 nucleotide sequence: TGTGCCAGCAGACAGGGTGGCCACAATGAGCAGTTCTTC. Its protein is CASRQGGHNEQFF.

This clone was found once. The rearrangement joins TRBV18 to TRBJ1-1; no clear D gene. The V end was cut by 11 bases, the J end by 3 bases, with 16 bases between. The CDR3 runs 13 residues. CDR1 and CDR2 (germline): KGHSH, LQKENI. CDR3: CAGGPGMDTEAFF. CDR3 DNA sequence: TGTGCCGGTGGGCCGGGGATGGACACTGAAGCTTTCTTT.

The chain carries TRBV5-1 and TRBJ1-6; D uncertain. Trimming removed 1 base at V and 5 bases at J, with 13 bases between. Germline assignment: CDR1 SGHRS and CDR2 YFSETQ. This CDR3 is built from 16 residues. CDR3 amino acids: CASSLQAQPNNSPLHF. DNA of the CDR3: TGCGCCAGCAGCTTGCAGGCACAGCCAAATAATTCACCCCTCCACTTT.

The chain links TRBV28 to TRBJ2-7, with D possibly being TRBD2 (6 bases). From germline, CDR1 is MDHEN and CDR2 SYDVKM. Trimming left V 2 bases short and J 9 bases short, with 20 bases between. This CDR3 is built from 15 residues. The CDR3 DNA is TGTGCCAGCAGTTTACCAGGGACGGGGGTCTTTGGGCAGTACTTC. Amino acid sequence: CASSLPGTGVFGQYF.

As DNA, the CDR3 is TGTGCCAGCAAAACCTCTTTAGCTAACTATGGCTACACCTTC. Amino acid sequence: CASKTSLANYGYTF. V gene TRBV2 combines with J gene TRBJ1-2; no clear D. Germline V CDR1 and CDR2: SNHLY, FYNNEI. V was shortened by 7 bases and J by 0 bases, with 12 bases between the two germline ends. This CDR3 is 14 amino acids long.

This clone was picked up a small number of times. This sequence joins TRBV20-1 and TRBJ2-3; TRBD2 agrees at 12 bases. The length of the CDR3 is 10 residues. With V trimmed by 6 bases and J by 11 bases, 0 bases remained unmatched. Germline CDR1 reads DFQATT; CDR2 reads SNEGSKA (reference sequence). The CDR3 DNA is TGCAGTGCGGGACTAGCGGGGCAGTATTTT. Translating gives CSAGLAGQYF.

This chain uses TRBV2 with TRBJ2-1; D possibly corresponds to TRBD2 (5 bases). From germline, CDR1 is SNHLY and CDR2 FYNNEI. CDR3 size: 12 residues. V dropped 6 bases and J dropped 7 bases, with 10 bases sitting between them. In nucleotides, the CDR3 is TGTGCCAGCAGAGCGGAGTCAAATGAGCAGTTCTTC. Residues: CASRAESNEQFF.

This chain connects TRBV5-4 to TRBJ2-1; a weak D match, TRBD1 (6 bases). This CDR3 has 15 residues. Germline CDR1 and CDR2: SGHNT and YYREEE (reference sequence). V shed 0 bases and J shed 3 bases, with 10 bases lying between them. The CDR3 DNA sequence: TGTGCCAGCAGCTTGGACCAGGGGATCTACAATGAGCAGTTCTTC. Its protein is CASSLDQGIYNEQFF.

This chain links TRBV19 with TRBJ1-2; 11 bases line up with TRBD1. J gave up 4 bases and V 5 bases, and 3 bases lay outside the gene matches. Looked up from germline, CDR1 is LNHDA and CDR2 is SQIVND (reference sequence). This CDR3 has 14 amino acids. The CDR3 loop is CASSSDRGLYGYTF. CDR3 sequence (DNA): TGTGCCAGTAGTTCGGACAGGGGGCTCTATGGCTACACCTTC.

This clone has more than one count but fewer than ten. The CDR3 nucleotides read TGTGCCAGCAGCGTAGAAGGAGGGCAGCCCCAGCATTTT. This translates into CASSVEGGQPQHF. This chain connects TRBV9 to TRBJ1-5; D is unresolved. Trimming removed 0 bases from V and 7 bases from J, with 8 bases in between. CDR1 and CDR2 (germline): SGDLS, YYNGEE. This CDR3 comprises 13 residues.

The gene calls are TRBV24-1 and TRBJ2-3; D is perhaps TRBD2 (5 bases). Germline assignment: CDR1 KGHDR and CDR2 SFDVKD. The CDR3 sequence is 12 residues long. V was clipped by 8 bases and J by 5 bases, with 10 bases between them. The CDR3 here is CATTGDGDTQYF. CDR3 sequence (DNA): TGTGCCACCACCGGGGATGGAGATACGCAGTATTTT.

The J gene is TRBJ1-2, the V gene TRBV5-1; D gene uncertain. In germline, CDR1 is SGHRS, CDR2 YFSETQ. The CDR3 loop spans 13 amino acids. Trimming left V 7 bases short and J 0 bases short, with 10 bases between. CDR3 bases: TGCGCCAGCGGAGGTGCGGCTAACTATGGCTACACCTTC. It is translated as CASGGAANYGYTF. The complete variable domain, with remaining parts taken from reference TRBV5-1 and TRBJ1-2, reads KAGVTQTPRYLIKTRGQQVTLSCSPISGHRSVSWYQQTPGQGLQFLFEYFSETQRNKGNFPGRFSGRQFSNSRSEMNVSTLELGDSALYLCASGGAANYGYTFGSGTRLTVV.

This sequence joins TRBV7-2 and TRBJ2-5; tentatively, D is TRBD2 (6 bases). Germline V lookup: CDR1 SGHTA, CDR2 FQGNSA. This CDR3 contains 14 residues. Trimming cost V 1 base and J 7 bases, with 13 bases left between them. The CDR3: CASSLGGAPGTQYF. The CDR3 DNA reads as TGTGCCAGCAGCTTAGGCGGGGCTCCGGGGACCCAGTACTTC.

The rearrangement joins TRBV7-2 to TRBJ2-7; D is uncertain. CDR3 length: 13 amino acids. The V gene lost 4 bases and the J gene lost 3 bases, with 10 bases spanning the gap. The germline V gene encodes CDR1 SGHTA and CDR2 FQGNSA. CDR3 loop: CASSSRFNYEQYF. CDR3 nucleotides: TGTGCCAGCAGCTCTCGTTTTAACTACGAGCAGTACTTC.

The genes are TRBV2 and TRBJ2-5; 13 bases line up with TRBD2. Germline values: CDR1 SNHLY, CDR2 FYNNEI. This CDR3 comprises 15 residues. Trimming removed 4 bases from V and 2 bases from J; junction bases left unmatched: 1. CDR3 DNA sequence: TGTGCCAGCAGTGGGGGACTAGCGGGGCAAGAGACCCAGTACTTC. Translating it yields CASSGGLAGQETQYF.

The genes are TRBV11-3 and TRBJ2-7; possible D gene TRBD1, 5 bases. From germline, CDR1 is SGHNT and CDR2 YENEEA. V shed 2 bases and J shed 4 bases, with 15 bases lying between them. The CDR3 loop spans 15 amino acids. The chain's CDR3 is CASSLTVKGLYEQYF. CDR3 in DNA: TGTGCCAGCAGCTTAACGGTCAAGGGGCTTTACGAGCAGTACTTC.

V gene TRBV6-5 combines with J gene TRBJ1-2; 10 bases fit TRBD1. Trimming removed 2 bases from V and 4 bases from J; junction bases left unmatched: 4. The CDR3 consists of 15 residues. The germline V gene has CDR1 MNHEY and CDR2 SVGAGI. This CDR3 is CASSYGGQGSYGYTF. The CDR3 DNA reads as TGTGCCAGCAGTTACGGGGGACAGGGGAGCTATGGCTACACCTTC.

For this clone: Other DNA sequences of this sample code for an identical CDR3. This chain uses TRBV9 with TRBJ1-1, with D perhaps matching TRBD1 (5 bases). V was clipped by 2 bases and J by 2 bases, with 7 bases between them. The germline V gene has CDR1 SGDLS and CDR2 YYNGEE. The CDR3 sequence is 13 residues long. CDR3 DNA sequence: TGTGCCAGCAGCGTGCAGGGTAACACTGAAGCTTTCTTT. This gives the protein CASSVQGNTEAFF. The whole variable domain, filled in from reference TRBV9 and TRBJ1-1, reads DSGVTQTPKHLITATGQRVTLRCSPRSGDLSVYWYQQSLDQGLQFLIQYYNGEERAKGNILERFSAQQFPDLHSELNLSSLELGDSALYFCASSVQGNTEAFFGQGTRLTVV.

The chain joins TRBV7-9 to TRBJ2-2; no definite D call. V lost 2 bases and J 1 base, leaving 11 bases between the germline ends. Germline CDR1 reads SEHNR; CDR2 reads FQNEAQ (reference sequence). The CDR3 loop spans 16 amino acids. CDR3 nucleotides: TGTGCCAGCAGCTTATCTTACCAGGAGAACACCGGGGAGCTGTTTTTT. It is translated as CASSLSYQENTGELFF. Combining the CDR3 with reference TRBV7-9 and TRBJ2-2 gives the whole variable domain DTGVSQNPRHKITKRGQNVTFRCDPISEHNRLYWYRQTLGQGPEFLTYFQNEAQLEKSRLLSDRFSAERPKGSFSTLEIQRTEQGDSAMYLCASSLSYQENTGELFFGEGSRLTVL.

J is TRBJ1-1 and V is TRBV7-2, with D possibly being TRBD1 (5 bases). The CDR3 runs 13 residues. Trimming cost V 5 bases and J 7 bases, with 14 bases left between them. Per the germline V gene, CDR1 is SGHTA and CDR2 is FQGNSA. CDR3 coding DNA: TGTGCCAGCAGCCCGGGGGGAGGCGATGAAGCTTTCTTT. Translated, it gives CASSPGGGDEAFF.